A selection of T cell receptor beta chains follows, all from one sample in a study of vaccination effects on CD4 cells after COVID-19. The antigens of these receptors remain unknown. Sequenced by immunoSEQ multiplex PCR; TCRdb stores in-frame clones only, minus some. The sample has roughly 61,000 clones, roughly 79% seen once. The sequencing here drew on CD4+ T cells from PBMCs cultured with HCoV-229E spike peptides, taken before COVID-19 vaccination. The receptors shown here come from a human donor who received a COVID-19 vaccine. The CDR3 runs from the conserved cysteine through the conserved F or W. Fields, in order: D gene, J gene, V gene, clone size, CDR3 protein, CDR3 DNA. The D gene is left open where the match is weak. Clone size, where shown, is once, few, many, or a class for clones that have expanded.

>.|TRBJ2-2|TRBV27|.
CASSYLGVANTGELFF
TGTGCCAGCAGTTATTTAGGTGTCGCGAACACCGGGGAGCTGTTTTTT
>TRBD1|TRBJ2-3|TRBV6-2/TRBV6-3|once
CASSYPGQGNTDTQYF
TGTGCCAGCAGTTACCCCGGACAGGGTAACACAGATACGCAGTATTTT
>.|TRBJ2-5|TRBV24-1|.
CATSDSRAGWETQYF
TGTGCCACCAGTGATTCGCGGGCGGGGTGGGAGACCCAGTACTTC
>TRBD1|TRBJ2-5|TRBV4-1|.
CASSRKAPTGFQETQYF
TGCGCCAGCAGCCGAAAGGCTCCGACAGGGTTCCAAGAGACCCAGTACTTC
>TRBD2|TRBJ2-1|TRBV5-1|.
CASRLAGGPRNEQFF
TGCGCCAGCAGGTTAGCGGGGGGGCCGCGGAATGAGCAGTTCTTC
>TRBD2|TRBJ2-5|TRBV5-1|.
CASSGLAEETQYF
TGCGCCAGCAGCGGGCTAGCGGAAGAGACCCAGTACTTC
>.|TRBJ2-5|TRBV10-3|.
CAISEYGTGRQETQYF
TGTGCCATCAGTGAGTACGGCACAGGACGACAAGAGACCCAGTACTTC
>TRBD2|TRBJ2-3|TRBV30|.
CAWKKKGGGTDTQYF
TGTGCCTGGAAAAAAAAGGGCGGGGGGACAGATACGCAGTATTTT
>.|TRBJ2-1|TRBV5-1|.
CASSLQGGSYNEQFF
TGCGCCAGCAGCTTGCAGGGGGGCTCCTACAATGAGCAGTTCTTC
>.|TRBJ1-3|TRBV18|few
CASSPPSESGNTIYF
TGTGCCAGCTCACCACCTTCAGAATCTGGAAACACCATATATTTT
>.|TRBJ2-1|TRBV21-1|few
CASSKDHRDRQFF
TGTGCCAGCAGCAAAGACCACCGGGACAGGCAGTTCTTC
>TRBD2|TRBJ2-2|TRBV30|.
CAWRAGGPTGELFF
TGTGCCTGGAGGGCGGGGGGACCCACCGGGGAGCTGTTTTTT
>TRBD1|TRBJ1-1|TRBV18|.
CASSPGTGGVEAFF
TGTGCCAGCTCACCTGGGACAGGGGGGGTCGAAGCTTTCTTT
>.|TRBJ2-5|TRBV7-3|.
CASSPRPQETQYF
TGTGCCAGCAGCCCACGCCCTCAAGAGACCCAGTACTTC
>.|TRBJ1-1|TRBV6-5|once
CASRGLQDNTEAFF
TGTGCCAGCAGGGGCCTCCAGGACAACACTGAAGCTTTCTTT